The 23 T cell receptor beta chains in this list originate from one sample, sequenced in a study of CD8+ T cells in alopecia areata. Markers including CD4, CD8alpha, NKG2D and NKG2ACE guided sorting of pooled cutaneous lymph node cells. Following extraction, RNA underwent reverse transcription to cDNA, which served as the sequencing template. Profiled with immunoSEQ multiplex PCR; TCRdb holds only in-frame clones, not every one. This repertoire holds 200,000 to 300,000 clones, and none appear only once. The specimen was CD4+ T cells sorted from a lymph node. These receptor sequences come from a C3H/HeJ mouse with alopecia areata. As its MHC haplotype, the strain has H2-k.

In its sample, this clone was seen a few times. Gene names are the mouse ones. The missing CDR3 end, 4 residues past where the read stops, is filled in from the germline J gene. Other DNA sequences in the sample encode the same CDR3. The V call is TRBV13-3, the J call TRBJ2-3; D not certain. The length of the CDR3 is 14 residues. Trimming cost V 0 bases and J 0 bases, with 5 bases left between them. Germline CDR1 reads NNHDY; CDR2 reads SYVADS. The CDR3: CASSDEGSAETLYF. The covered CDR3 bases are TGTGCCAGCAGTGATGAAGGGAGTGCAGAA.

This clone appeared a few times. Gene names follow the mouse nomenclature. The read finishes 4 residues shy of the CDR3 end, and the germline J gene is used to complete it. This chain links TRBV29 with TRBJ1-1; no reliable D call. Trimming removed 2 bases from V and 0 bases from J, with 1 base in between. CDR3 size: 12 residues. Germline CDR1 reads MSHET; CDR2 reads SYDVDS. The part of the CDR3 DNA that was read is TGTGCTAGCAGTTTAAAGAACACA. Amino acid sequence: CASSLKNT. The whole CDR3 region reads CASSLKNTEVFF.

Regarding this clone: The listed genes are named as in mouse. The read comes to an end 4 residues before the CDR3 does, leaving the germline J gene to fill in the end. This sequence joins TRBV14 and TRBJ2-5; 12 bases match TRBD1. The trim removed 6 bases at V and 2 bases at J, leaving 7 bases unmatched. The CDR3 has 16 amino acids. Looked up from germline, CDR1 is SGHDT and CDR2 is FRDEAV. The CDR3 reads CASNTGTGGGQDTQYF. CDR3 DNA, as far as it was read: TGTGCCAGCAACACCGGGACAGGGGGCGGCCAAGAC. Full variable domain (remainder filled in from reference TRBV14 and TRBJ2-5): EAGVTQSPRYAVLQEGQAVSFWCDPISGHDTLYWYQQPRDQGPQLLVYFRDEAVIDNSQLPSDRFSAVRPKGTNSTLKIQSAKQGDTATYLCASNTGTGGGQDTQYFGPGTRLLVL.

Remarks on this clone: Gene names denote mouse genes. The CDR3 is cut off 4 residues early in the read; its end comes from the germline J gene. The chain links TRBV31 to TRBJ2-3, with 10 bases identical to TRBD2. The junction had 3 bases not matched to a gene; V was cut back by 0 bases and J by 0 bases. The CDR3 loop spans 16 amino acids. Germline lookup yields CDR1 GKSSPN and CDR2 SITVG. The CDR3 sequence: CAWSLLGGSSAETLYF. The covered CDR3 bases are TGTGCCTGGAGTCTACTGGGGGGGAGTAGTGCAGAA.

In its sample, this clone was seen a few times. Mouse names are used for the genes. The CDR3 end is not reached by the read, which stops 4 residues before it; the germline J gene fills it in. The J gene is TRBJ2-5, the V gene TRBV13-3; no clear D. The CDR3 length is 14 residues. Between the trimmed V and J ends, which lost 4 bases and 1 base, there was a span of 10 bases. The germline gives CDR1 NNHDY, CDR2 SYVADS. The CDR3: CASSTDKHQDTQYF. Incomplete CDR3 DNA: TGTGCCAGCAGTACCGACAAACACCAAGAC. Complete variable domain (other parts from reference TRBV13-3 and TRBJ2-5): EAAVTQSPRSKVAVTGGKVTLSCHQTNNHDYMYWYRQDTGHGLRLIHYSYVADSTEKGDIPDGYKASRPSQENFSLILELASLSQTAVYFCASSTDKHQDTQYFGPGTRLLVL.

Comment on this clone: Germline and genes here are mouse. The CDR3 extends 4 residues past the end of the read, so its final part is completed from the germline J gene. The chain employs TRBV1 and TRBJ1-2; D is undetermined. Trimming took off 0 bases at V and 1 base at J, with 9 bases between the two ends. This CDR3 spans 15 amino acids. Per germline, CDR1 NSQYPW and CDR2 LRSPGD (reference sequence). The CDR3 here is CTCSAEVRQNSDYTF. CDR3 DNA (partial): TGCACCTGCAGTGCAGAGGTCCGACAAAACTCC.

This clone came up a few times. Gene names and germline refer to mouse. The read halts 4 residues ahead of the CDR3 end, with the missing end drawn from the germline J gene. The chain carries TRBV19 and TRBJ2-3; 8 bases line up with TRBD1. V dropped 5 bases and J dropped 1; count of bases not matched to a gene: 3. The CDR3 runs 14 residues. Looked up from germline, CDR1 is FNHDT and CDR2 is SITEND (reference sequence). The sequenced CDR3 bases are TGTGCCAGCAGATCGGGACAGGGTGCAGAA. Translating it yields CASRSGQGAE. The complete CDR3 reads CASRSGQGAETLYF.

The table lists this clone with a few counts. All gene names here are mouse names. CDR3 DNA (partial): TGTGCCAGCACCGAGCTGGGGGGCAGTCAAAAC. Translation: CASTELGGSQN. The whole CDR3 sequence reads CASTELGGSQNTLYF. The J gene is TRBJ2-4, the V gene TRBV13-3; 8 bases match TRBD2. Read coverage stops 4 residues before the CDR3 terminus; the germline J gene supplies the remainder. The length of the CDR3 is 15 residues. In germline, CDR1 is NNHDY, CDR2 SYVADS. The trim removed 6 bases at V and 0 bases at J, leaving 6 bases unmatched.

This clone appeared a few times. Gene names refer to mouse genes. The part of the CDR3 DNA that was read is TGTGCCAGCAGCCAAGTATACATAAACACCGGG. Translation: CASSQVYINTG. The whole CDR3 protein reads CASSQVYINTGQLYF. The chain employs TRBV5 and TRBJ2-2, with no clear D. The read is 4 residues too short to cover the CDR3 end, so that end is filled in from the germline J gene. Germline loops: CDR1 LGHNA, CDR2 YNLKQL (reference sequence). The CDR3 covers 15 residues. The V and J ends lost 1 base and 1 base respectively, with 7 bases between them.

Regarding this clone: Mouse names are used for the genes. CDR3 DNA, as far as it was read: TGTGCCAGCAGTATCGGGACAGCGATCCAAGAC. Translated: CASSIGTAIQD. The entire CDR3 is CASSIGTAIQDTQYF. The chain joins TRBV19 to TRBJ2-5; 7 positions match TRBD1. The read terminates 4 residues ahead of where the CDR3 ends, so the germline J gene completes it. V dropped 2 bases and J dropped 2; count of bases not matched to a gene: 5. Germline loops: CDR1 FNHDT, CDR2 SITEND (reference sequence). This CDR3 comprises 15 residues.

This clone was counted between two and nine times. Genes here carry mouse names. Read sequence stops 3 residues before the CDR3 end, and the germline J gene provides the missing end. The chain employs TRBV31 and TRBJ1-6; weak D call: TRBD1 (6 bases). TRBJ1-6 qualifies as an ORF whose function is uncertain. This CDR3 has 14 residues. The V gene's germline CDR1 is GKSSPN and CDR2 SITVG. V gave up 5 bases and J gave up 4 bases, with 12 bases separating them. CDR3 bases read: TGTGCCTGGGCCGGGACAAAATATAATTCGCCC. Its protein product is CAWAGTKYNSP. The entire CDR3 protein reads CAWAGTKYNSPLYF.

This clone has more than one count but fewer than ten. The genes are named according to mouse. The read comes to an end 4 residues before the CDR3 does, leaving the germline J gene to fill in the end. Other DNA sequences of this sample code for an identical CDR3. The rearrangement joins TRBV13-3 to TRBJ2-1; 8 nucleotides match TRBD1. V shed 2 bases, J shed 4 bases, and the junction held 2 bases outside the gene matches. Germline CDR1 reads NNHDY; CDR2 reads SYVADS. CDR3 size: 14 residues. CDR3 residues: CASSDQGAYAEQFF. The covered CDR3 bases are TGTGCCAGCAGTGACCAGGGGGCTTATGCT.

This clone turned up a few times. Gene and germline names: mouse. The read gets to within 4 residues of the CDR3 end, and the germline J gene fills in the rest. The sample holds other DNA sequences that translate to the same CDR3. V and J are TRBV13-3 and TRBJ2-1; 7 nucleotides align to TRBD1. This CDR3 is 13 amino acids long. J was trimmed by 6 bases and V by 3 bases; bases with no gene match: 3. The germline CDR1 and CDR2 sequences are NNHDY and SYVADS. CDR3 DNA, as far as it was read: TGTGCCAGCAGTGGACAGGGTGGTGCT. This gives the protein CASSGQGGA. The whole CDR3 is CASSGQGGAEQFF.

Comments on this clone: The gene names here belong to mouse. Other DNA sequences in this specimen translate into the identical CDR3. This chain's CDR3 is CASSDARGSQNTLYF. The sequenced CDR3 bases are TGTGCCAGCAGTGACGCCAGGGGTAGTCAAAAC. The V gene is TRBV13-1, the J gene TRBJ2-4; possibly TRBD1 for D (6 bases). The CDR3 is cut off 4 residues early in the read; its end comes from the germline J gene. The CDR3 is 15 residues long. V was cut by 2 bases and J by 0 bases, with 10 bases left in between. In germline, CDR1 is NSHNY, CDR2 SYGAGN.

This clone appeared a few times. The genes and germline here are from mouse. The read gets to within 4 residues of the CDR3 end, and the germline J gene fills in the rest. The rearrangement uses TRBV5 and TRBJ2-5; 10 bases line up with TRBD2. Germline V gene data show CDR1 as LGHNA and CDR2 as YNLKQL (reference sequence). This CDR3 comprises 13 residues. The CDR3 sequence: CASSGTGADTQYF. The part of the CDR3 DNA that was read is TGTGCCAGCAGCGGGACTGGGGCGGAC.

This clone was observed a handful of times. Genes here carry mouse names. The CDR3 end falls 4 residues outside the read, so it is completed with the germline J gene. J is TRBJ1-1 and V is TRBV1; D remains unclear. The V gene's germline CDR1 is NSQYPW and CDR2 LRSPGD (reference sequence). V lost 2 bases, J lost 1 base, and 5 bases lay in between. The CDR3 has 13 amino acids. CDR3: CTCSASGNTEVFF. The CDR3 bases that were read are TGCACCTGCAGTGCATCTGGGAACACA.

A few counts support this clone. The genes are named according to mouse. The read terminates 4 residues ahead of where the CDR3 ends, so the germline J gene completes it. V is TRBV1 and J is TRBJ2-5; TRBD2 matches at 10 bases. Germline V gene sequence: CDR1 NSQYPW, CDR2 LRSPGD (reference sequence). This CDR3 region has 17 residues. Trimming removed 0 bases from V and 3 bases from J; junction bases left unmatched: 6. The sequenced part of the CDR3 DNA is TGCACCTGCAGTGCAGAGAGTTCGGACTGGGGGCAAGAC. Translation gives CTCSAESSDWGQD. The complete CDR3 reads CTCSAESSDWGQDTQYF.

Of note for this clone: The gene names given are mouse names. The sequenced fragment ends 4 residues before the CDR3 boundary, so the rest is inferred from the germline J gene. The chain carries TRBV13-2 and TRBJ2-7, with TRBD1 as a possible D gene (6 bases). Germline assignment: CDR1 NNHNN and CDR2 SYGAGS (reference sequence). This CDR3 contains 13 residues. The CDR3 region is CASGEYREHEQYF. CDR3 DNA, as far as it was read: TGTGCCAGCGGTGAATACAGGGAGCAT.

As for this clone: Gene names are mouse gene names. Sequencing ends 4 residues short of the CDR3 end; the germline J gene provides the rest. The gene calls are TRBV5 and TRBJ2-1, with 7 bases lining up with TRBD1. CDR1 is LGHNA and CDR2 is YNLKQL in the germline V gene (reference sequence). CDR3 length equals 16 residues. Trimming cost V 1 base and J 3 bases; bases outside gene matches: 6. The part of the CDR3 DNA that was read is TGTGCCAGCAGCCAAGTAGGGGACAGTGTCTATGCT. It yields the protein CASSQVGDSVYA. The whole CDR3 reads CASSQVGDSVYAEQFF.

About this clone itself: Gene names and germline match the mouse. Read sequence stops 4 residues before the CDR3 end, and the germline J gene provides the missing end. Other DNA variants within this sample encode the same CDR3. This chain uses TRBV13-1 with TRBJ2-3, with TRBD2 matching over 12 bases. With V trimmed by 0 bases and J by 2 bases, 1 base remained unmatched. The CDR3 covers 16 residues. From germline, CDR1 is NSHNY and CDR2 SYGAGN. CDR3 region: CASSDGLGGLAETLYF. The DNA read from the CDR3 is TGTGCCAGCAGTGATGGACTGGGGGGGCTTGCAGAA.

This clone came up a few times. The gene names here belong to mouse. The CDR3 goes on 4 residues after the read ends, and that part is filled in from the germline J gene. Other DNA sequences in this sample translate to the same CDR3. J is TRBJ2-5 and V is TRBV13-2, with 9 bases fitting TRBD2. Germline CDR1 is NNHNN and CDR2 is SYGAGS (reference sequence). The CDR3 extends over 15 amino acids. Trimming cost V 0 bases and J 3 bases; bases outside gene matches: 2. CDR3 DNA (partial): TGTGCCAGCGGTGATGGGCTGGGGGGGCAAGAC. Its translation: CASGDGLGGQD. The full CDR3 is CASGDGLGGQDTQYF.

To note about this clone: Any gene name here is a mouse gene name. The read ends 4 residues shy of where the CDR3 ends; the end is completed using the germline J gene. The gene calls are TRBV3 and TRBJ2-3, with 7 positions matching TRBD2. There are 12 residues in the CDR3. Unmatched junction bases numbered 2, after V lost 10 bases and J lost 1 base. Germline V lookup: CDR1 SNHLY, CDR2 FYNGKV (reference sequence). The sequenced part of the CDR3 DNA is TGTGCCAACTGGGGTCGTGCAGAA. This gives the protein CANWGRAE. In full, the CDR3 reads CANWGRAETLYF.

This clone was detected many times. Genes and germline come from the mouse. The read terminates 4 residues before the CDR3 end, so the remaining end is supplied by the germline J gene. Other nucleotide sequences from this sample produce the same CDR3. V and J are TRBV17 and TRBJ2-5, with a tentative D call TRBD2 (7 bases). Germline CDR1 and CDR2: MNHDT and YYDKIL. This CDR3 region has 14 residues. Partial CDR3 DNA: TGTGCTAGCAGTAGAAGGGGGGCGCGAGAC. Protein product: CASSRRGARD. The whole CDR3 is CASSRRGARDTQYF.